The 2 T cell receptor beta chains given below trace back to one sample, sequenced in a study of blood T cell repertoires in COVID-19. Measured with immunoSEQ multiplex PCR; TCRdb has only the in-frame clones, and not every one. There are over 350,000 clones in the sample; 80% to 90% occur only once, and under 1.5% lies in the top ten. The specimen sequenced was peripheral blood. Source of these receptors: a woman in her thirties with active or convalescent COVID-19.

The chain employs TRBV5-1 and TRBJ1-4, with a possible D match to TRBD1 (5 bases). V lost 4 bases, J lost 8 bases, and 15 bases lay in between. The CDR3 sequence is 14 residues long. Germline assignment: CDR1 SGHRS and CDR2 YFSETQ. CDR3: CASSAQDRGEKLFF. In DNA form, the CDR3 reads TGCGCCAGCAGCGCGCAGGACCGGGGGGAAAAACTGTTTTTT.

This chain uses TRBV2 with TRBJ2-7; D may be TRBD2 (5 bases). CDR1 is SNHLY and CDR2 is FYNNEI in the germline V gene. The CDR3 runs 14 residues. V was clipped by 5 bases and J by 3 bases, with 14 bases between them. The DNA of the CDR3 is TGTGCCAGCAGTTTCGGACGGGATGACTACGAGCAGTACTTC. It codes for CASSFGRDDYEQYF.